This T cell receptor beta chain came from a study of T cell clones after liver transplantation. Study-level background: HCV positivity affected three of eight recipients; the rest lacked autoimmune or viral indications. Subjects received no induction therapy and standard immunosuppression until randomization at 12-24 months post-transplant. Findings and caveats of the study: Small, mixed patient groups and varying post-transplant times limit these conclusions.

Repertoires were generated with immunoSEQ multiplex PCR, while TCRdb's copy carries only in-frame clones and drops some. The sample has 99,000 or so clones, more than 75% seen once. As concerns this clone: The antigen is undetermined.

From germline, CDR1 is LNHNV and CDR2 YYDKDF (reference sequence). Trimming removed 1 base from V and 4 bases from J; junction bases left unmatched: 12. This CDR3 has 17 amino acids. The chain combines TRBV15 with TRBJ2-7; 8 positions match TRBD2. The source is a human donor who received a liver transplant. The sample was CD4+ T cells from blood, taken before liver transplant. For the CDR3, the DNA is TGTGCCACCAGCAGAGGTCTCCCGTCCGGGACTAGTTACGAGCAGTACTTC. This sequence encodes CATSRGLPSGTSYEQYF.